A selection of T cell receptor beta chains follows, all from one sample in a study of shared clonotypes between healthy human individuals. TCRdb's table, derived via immunoSEQ multiplex PCR, lists solely in-frame clones and lacks some. The table records more than 2,000,000 clones, about 92% of them present only once. The sample taken for sequencing was naive CD4+ T cells sorted from blood. The receptor set was obtained from a man aged 18 to 30 in good health. Each CDR3 is given with its conserved first and last residue. The D gene is left open where the match is weak. The size of a clone is reported for some rows only, either as once, few or many, or as a class for expanded clones.

cdr3_aa | cdr3_nt | v_call | clone_size | j_call | d_call
CASRRTGLSEKLFF | TGTGCCAGTAGAAGGACAGGGTTGAGCGAAAAACTGTTTTTT | TRBV19 | - | TRBJ1-4 | TRBD1
CASRRTAEVSNQPQHF | TGTGCCAGTAGGAGGACGGCGGAGGTCAGCAATCAGCCCCAGCATTTT | TRBV19 | - | TRBJ1-5 | -
CASSPIIGLETDTQYF | TGTGCCAGCTCACCAATCATAGGACTAGAAACAGATACGCAGTATTTT | TRBV18 | - | TRBJ2-3 | TRBD2
CASSFSSGSSEQYF | TGTGCCAGCAGTTTTAGTTCGGGGTCGAGTGAGCAGTACTTC | TRBV27 | - | TRBJ2-7 | -
CASSSASYNEQFF | TGTGCCAGCAGTAGTGCTTCCTACAATGAGCAGTTCTTC | TRBV6-5 | - | TRBJ2-1 | -
CASSEAVNYGYTF | TGTGCCAGCAGTGAAGCAGTTAACTATGGCTACACCTTC | TRBV6-1 | - | TRBJ1-2 | -
CASSPNPPANTGELFF | TGTGCCAGCTCGCCGAACCCCCCAGCGAACACCGGGGAGCTGTTTTTT | TRBV18 | - | TRBJ2-2 | -
CASRPTKPRPGAGVEQFF | TGTGCCAGCAGGCCGACCAAACCGCGACCGGGGGCCGGGGTTGAGCAGTTCTTC | TRBV7-9 | - | TRBJ2-1 | -
CASSEQGSSYNEQFF | TGTGCCAGCAGCGAACAGGGGAGCTCCTACAATGAGCAGTTCTTC | TRBV7-2 | - | TRBJ2-1 | TRBD1
CASSRGAGGSYEQYF | TGTGCCAGCAGTCGAGGGGCGGGGGGTTCCTACGAGCAGTACTTC | TRBV6-5 | once | TRBJ2-7 | TRBD2
CASSSVRTEAFF | TGTGCCAGCAGCTCAGTGAGGACTGAAGCTTTCTTT | TRBV6-5 | - | TRBJ1-1 | -
CASRPPGLGSPLHF | TGTGCCAGCAGACCCCCCGGTCTAGGATCACCCCTCCACTTT | TRBV28 | few | TRBJ1-6 | -
CAWSWGLAGQRETQYF | TGTGCCTGGAGTTGGGGACTAGCGGGACAGCGGGAGACCCAGTACTTC | TRBV30 | - | TRBJ2-5 | TRBD2
CASSPGQGLKSTGELFF | TGTGCCAGCAGCCCGGGACAGGGATTAAAATCCACCGGGGAGCTGTTTTTT | TRBV13 | - | TRBJ2-2 | TRBD1
CASSPWEIDSNQPQHF | TGCGCCAGCAGCCCGTGGGAGATCGATAGCAATCAGCCCCAGCATTTT | TRBV4-1 | few | TRBJ1-5 | -
CASSSRTSGPSTDTQYF | TGCGCCAGCAGCTCCAGGACTAGCGGGCCAAGCACAGATACGCAGTATTTT | TRBV5-1 | once | TRBJ2-3 | TRBD2
CASSTGTSDREQFF | TGTGCCAGCAGTACCGGGACTAGCGATCGTGAGCAGTTCTTC | TRBV6-1 | - | TRBJ2-1 | TRBD2
CASSQGVDTPRENIQYF | TGCGCCAGCAGCCAAGGGGTGGACACCCCGCGGGAAAACATTCAGTACTTC | TRBV4-1 | - | TRBJ2-4 | -
CASSPGSLYPYEQYF | TGTGCCAGTAGCCCTGGGAGCCTCTATCCCTACGAGCAGTACTTC | TRBV19 | - | TRBJ2-7 | -
CAISEGPQNTGELFF | TGTGCCATCAGTGAGGGCCCTCAGAACACCGGGGAGCTGTTTTTT | TRBV10-3 | - | TRBJ2-2 | -
CASAGGTGNTIYF | TGTGCCAGCGCAGGGGGCACTGGAAACACCATATATTTT | TRBV2 | - | TRBJ1-3 | TRBD1
CASSLGTGNQPQHF | TGCGCCAGCAGCTTGGGGACAGGTAACCAGCCCCAGCATTTT | TRBV5-1 | - | TRBJ1-5 | TRBD1
CASSLAPQGTEAFF | TGCGCCAGCAGCTTGGCTCCCCAGGGGACTGAAGCTTTCTTT | TRBV5-1 | - | TRBJ1-1 | -
CASSMGLQGGETQYF | TGTGCCAGTAGTATGGGGCTCCAGGGCGGAGAGACCCAGTACTTC | TRBV19 | once | TRBJ2-5 | -
CASSPLFMTEYNEQFF | TGTGCCAGCAGCCCACTCTTTATGACAGAATACAATGAGCAGTTCTTC | TRBV11-2 | - | TRBJ2-1 | -
CAWSGTRDRDGYTF | TGTGCCTGGAGTGGGACCCGGGACAGGGATGGCTACACCTTC | TRBV30 | - | TRBJ1-2 | TRBD1
CASSFPRGYEQFF | TGCGCCAGCAGCTTTCCCAGGGGTTATGAGCAGTTCTTC | TRBV5-1 | - | TRBJ2-1 | -
CASSPYLSGRGEGEQYF | TGCGCCAGCAGCCCATACCTTAGCGGGAGAGGCGAGGGGGAGCAGTACTTC | TRBV4-1 | - | TRBJ2-7 | TRBD2
CASSPGQGATYEQYF | TGTGCCAGCTCACCAGGACAGGGGGCCACCTACGAGCAGTACTTC | TRBV18 | - | TRBJ2-7 | TRBD1
CASSLVVLGDEQYF | TGTGCCAGCAGCTTAGTAGTATTGGGGGACGAGCAGTACTTC | TRBV7-9 | - | TRBJ2-7 | -
CASSLAGGNTDTQYF | TGTGCCAGCAGTTTAGCGGGGGGAAACACAGATACGCAGTATTTT | TRBV6-5 | - | TRBJ2-3 | TRBD2
CASSLRGQGTGEQYF | TGTGCCAGCAGCTTAAGGGGACAGGGGACGGGAGAGCAGTACTTC | TRBV7-2 | - | TRBJ2-5 | TRBD1
CAWSLLSGNTIYF | TGTGCCTGGAGTTTACTCTCTGGAAACACCATATATTTT | TRBV30 | - | TRBJ1-3 | -
CASSIGDSYEQYF | TGTGCCAGTAGTATTGGTGACTCCTACGAGCAGTACTTC | TRBV19 | once | TRBJ2-7 | -
CAISVDGTGNSNQPQHF | TGTGCCATCAGTGTAGACGGGACAGGAAATAGCAATCAGCCCCAGCATTTT | TRBV10-3 | - | TRBJ1-5 | TRBD1
CASSRRTSNTEAFF | TGTGCCAGCAGCCGCCGGACCTCGAACACTGAAGCTTTCTTT | TRBV11-1 | - | TRBJ1-1 | -
CASRIPTLGQGKDTF | TGTGCCAGCAGAATACCTACATTGGGGCAGGGAAAGGACACCTTC | TRBV6-5 | - | TRBJ1-2 | -
CASSLEGGRNTGELFF | TGCGCCAGCAGCTTGGAGGGGGGCCGGAACACCGGGGAGCTGTTTTTT | TRBV5-1 | - | TRBJ2-2 | -
CASSIDTRTGWDF | TGTGCCAGTAGTATAGACACGAGGACAGGATGGGATTTT | TRBV19 | - | TRBJ1-4 | TRBD1
CASRSNEQYF | TGTGCCAGCAGATCGAACGAGCAGTACTTC | TRBV2 | - | TRBJ2-7 | -
CASSIRFGRFGELFF | TGTGCCAGTAGTATCCGGTTTGGGCGCTTTGGGGAGCTGTTTTTT | TRBV19 | - | TRBJ2-2 | -
CATETGGSPSGANVLTF | TGTGCCACCGAAACAGGGGGAAGTCCCTCTGGGGCCAACGTCCTGACTTTC | TRBV15 | - | TRBJ2-6 | TRBD1
CASSQEGFGELFF | TGCGCCAGCAGCCAAGAGGGGTTCGGGGAGCTGTTTTTT | TRBV4-3 | - | TRBJ2-2 | -
CASSLGGKGGISTDTQYF | TGTGCCAGCAGCTTAGGTGGGAAGGGCGGGATTAGCACAGATACGCAGTATTTT | TRBV7-2 | - | TRBJ2-3 | -
CSYRAQAETQYF | TGCTCTTACAGGGCCCAAGCAGAGACCCAGTACTTC | TRBV29-1 | - | TRBJ2-5 | -
CASSLGQPQETQYF | TGTGCCAGCAGCTTGGGTCAGCCCCAAGAGACCCAGTACTTC | TRBV5-4 | - | TRBJ2-5 | -
CAWKGLGSKKAKDTQYF | TGTGCCTGGAAAGGTCTGGGGTCAAAAAAAGCAAAAGATACGCAGTATTTT | TRBV30 | - | TRBJ2-3 | -
CASSLALAGAYEQFF | TGTGCCAGCAGCCTAGCCCTAGCGGGAGCATATGAGCAGTTCTTC | TRBV11-2 | - | TRBJ2-1 | TRBD2
CSAQGGGTQETQYF | TGCAGCGCCCAGGGTGGGGGGACCCAAGAGACCCAGTACTTC | TRBV29-1 | - | TRBJ2-5 | -
CASKVAGSKVETQYF | TGTGCCAGCAAAGTGGCGGGTTCTAAGGTAGAGACCCAGTACTTC | TRBV6-1 | - | TRBJ2-5 | -
CASSLAGVGVVDTQYF | TGTGCCAGCAGCTTAGCGGGGGTGGGAGTTGTAGATACGCAGTATTTT | TRBV7-2 | - | TRBJ2-3 | -
CASSLVGRTIASPLHF | TGTGCCAGCAGCTTAGTGGGGCGGACAATAGCTTCACCCCTCCACTTT | TRBV7-2 | - | TRBJ1-6 | -
CASSLSGRRTDTQYF | TGTGCCAGCAGCTTAAGCGGGAGGAGGACAGATACGCAGTATTTT | TRBV11-2 | once | TRBJ2-3 | TRBD2